This TCR beta chain stems from a study of identical twins (dated by TCRdb to between 2015 and 2016). Broadly, across the study: The study deep-sequenced TCR alpha and beta repertoires from monozygotic twins, unrelated adults of various ages and cord blood to test whether fetal clonotypes persist. Replicate twin experiments were performed at different times using different library preparation protocols to rule out contamination. The paper's findings and limits, for the study overall: Fewer insertions were carried by abundant cord blood beta clonotypes; a weaker similar trend was observed in young adult naive repertoires, while no such trend was observed in memory repertoires. In monozygotic twins, out-of-frame TCR alpha sharing was systematically underestimated by recombination models, although the models agreed with sharing between unrelated individuals. Compared with coincidental sharing between unrelated individuals, out-of-frame TCR alpha sequences shared between twins had an excess of sequences with low generation probability. Zero-insertion analyses could be partly confounded by invariant T cells such as MAIT and iNKT, though diverse VJ usage argued against such confounding for most clonotypes. Because the same donors could not be followed over many years, conclusions were based on cross-sectional statistical analysis. The excess sharing between twins in beta out-of-frame sequences was weaker because fewer shared sequences reduced the signal-to-noise ratio.

Only healthy Caucasian donors were included. The researchers also sequenced three unrelated adults who were not twins: a male aged 18 to 29, a male aged 50 to 59, and a female aged 50 to 59. Miltenyi CD45RO+ enrichment and human naive T-cell isolation kits were used to isolate memory (CD45RO+) and naive T cells from PBMC. This clonotype has only a few counts. Its antigen target is currently unknown. No per-base quality is available; no much larger clone lies one base away. Library prep was done by 5' RACE. The instrument was an Illumina HiSeq 2000. Template switching added a universal primer binding site, and the final cDNA carried a unique molecular identifier that allowed TCR cDNA molecules to be counted accurately. Specific primers in the conserved constant-segment region were used to synthesize first-strand cDNA for the TCR alpha and beta chains. To control for contamination, each cDNA library was double barcoded with a SMART-Mk sample barcode plus Illumina barcodes. TruSeq adapter sequences along with Illumina sample barcodes were introduced in two successive PCR steps. The Illumina HiSeq platform was used with custom primers to sequence TCR alpha and beta cDNA libraries. In the source study's methods: Raw reads were processed with MiGEC to extract unique molecular identifiers, and MiXCR was used to determine CDR3 positions. For each individual, recombination models were inferred using an EM algorithm with the repgenHMM and IGoR tools. Shared clonotype analysis was performed with the tcR package in R, normalizing sharing by the product of cloneset sizes. To study raw recombination without the effects of thymic and clonal selection, out-of-frame nonproductive sequences were analyzed. Through fastp at Q25 and MiXCR, TCRdb rebuilt clones from the public reads, retaining in-frame beta chains. When rows share a CDR3 protein, they turn into one entry using the most common DNA and genes. The authors' filters were not applied to this entry. The sample has 690,000 or so distinct CDR3 sequences on record, 6.1% of them singletons. The leading ten clones occupy about 1.8% of the sample.

Taken from cysteine to phenylalanine, the CDR3 has 14 residues. Here the CDR3 DNA is all that survives: 42 bases in frame from base 1. The germline ends are 11 bases apart after V is trimmed by 3 bases and J by 1 base. The CDR1 and CDR2 encoded by the germline V gene are SGDLS and YYNGEE. Sequenced sample: naive T cells sorted from blood. The label giving this sample's cell subset or site can be read as: cells isolated with a human naive T-cell isolation kit. In this chain, TRBV9 is recombined with TRBJ2-7; TRBD1 is perhaps the D gene, given 5 matching bases. The receptor was isolated from a man younger than 30 in good health. The DNA is as follows: TGTGCCAGCAGCGCGCGACGACAGTCCTACGAGCAGTACTTC. It encodes CASSARRQSYEQYF.